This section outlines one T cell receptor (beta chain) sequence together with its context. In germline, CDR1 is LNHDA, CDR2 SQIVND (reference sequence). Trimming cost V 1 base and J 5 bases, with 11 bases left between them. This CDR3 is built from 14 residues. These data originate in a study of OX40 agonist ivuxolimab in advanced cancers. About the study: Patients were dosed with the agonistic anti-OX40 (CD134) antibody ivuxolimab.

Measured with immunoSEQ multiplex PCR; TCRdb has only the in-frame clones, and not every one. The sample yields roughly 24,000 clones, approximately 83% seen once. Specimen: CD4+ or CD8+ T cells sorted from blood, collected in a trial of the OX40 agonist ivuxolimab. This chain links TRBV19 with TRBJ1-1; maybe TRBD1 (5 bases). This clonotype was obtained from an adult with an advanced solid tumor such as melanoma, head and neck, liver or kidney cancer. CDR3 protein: CASSIVGGPTEAFF. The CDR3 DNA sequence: TGTGCCAGTAGTATAGTTGGGGGTCCGACTGAAGCTTTCTTT.